This T cell receptor (beta chain) is from a study of blood T cell repertoires in COVID-19. TCRdb's table, derived via immunoSEQ multiplex PCR, lists solely in-frame clones and lacks some. This sample has about 160,000 clones, with more than 75% found just once. Sequencing was done on a sample of peripheral blood. This sequence originates from a human donor with acute or convalescent COVID-19. The donor label of this sample is uncertain.

The CDR3 sequence: CASSQLLAGPHEQFF. The CDR3 DNA is TGTGCCAGCAGCCAACTCCTAGCGGGGCCCCATGAGCAGTTCTTC. The rearrangement links TRBV3-1 (or the pseudogene TRBV3-2) to TRBJ2-1, with 9 nucleotides matching TRBD2. V shed 2 bases, J shed 8 bases, and the junction held 7 bases outside the gene matches. The germline gives CDR1 LGHDT, CDR2 YNNKEL (reference sequence). The CDR3 is 15 amino acids.